One sample yielded the 4 T cell receptor beta chains listed below, sequenced in a study of regulatory T cells in long-lasting Graves disease. Documented time point: newly diagnosed GD, antithyroid drugs for less than 3 months. Following extraction of RNA from PBMCs, that RNA was used to make the TCR library. The TCR beta library used iRepertoire HTBI primers with Arm-PCR amplification of CDR3. TCRdb reanalysed the multiplex PCR reads using MiXCR and keeps one entry per CDR3 protein. The data hold hundreds of thousands of distinct CDR3 sequences, with 16% observed a single time. The same sample was also used in a study of T cells in Graves' hyperthyroidism and ophthalmopathy.

This material consisted of peripheral blood mononuclear cells (PBMCs), taken at new diagnosis, from a patient treated with antithyroid drugs. These TCRs come from a woman in her twenties or thirties with Graves disease.

This clonotype was found many times. The V gene is TRBV29-1, the J gene TRBJ1-1, with no clear D. The CDR3 contains 12 residues. CDR1 and CDR2 (germline): SQVTM, ANQGSEA. V dropped 8 bases and J dropped 0 bases, with 10 bases sitting between them. CDR3 bases: TGCAGCAGTAGTAGACTGAACACTGAAGCTTTCTTT. Amino acid sequence: CSSSRLNTEAFF.

This clonotype was detected ten times or more. The chain links TRBV20-1 to TRBJ2-3, with TRBD2 identical over 9 bases. Germline assignment: CDR1 DFQATT and CDR2 SNEGSKA (reference sequence). V shed 5 bases and J 2 bases; nucleotides not matched to a gene: 8. The CDR3 covers 15 residues. CDR3 residues: CSAHRIAGVTDTQYF. In nucleotides, the CDR3 is TGCAGTGCTCACCGGATAGCGGGAGTCACAGATACGCAGTATTTT.

This clonotype was picked up a small number of times. V usage is TRBV28 and J usage is TRBJ2-7; 8 bases fit TRBD2. Germline CDR1 and CDR2: MDHEN and SYDVKM. This CDR3 is built from 16 residues. The trim removed 3 bases at V and 9 bases at J, leaving 16 bases unmatched. CDR3 region: CASSFSGVDTGRAQYF. The CDR3 bases are TGTGCCAGCAGTTTTAGCGGGGTGGATACAGGGCGGGCGCAGTACTTC.

This rearrangement joins TRBV25-1 to TRBJ1-2; no reliable D call. The CDR3 spans 11 residues. Per the germline V gene, CDR1 is MGHDK and CDR2 is SYGVNS. Between the trimmed V and J ends, which lost 3 bases and 8 bases, there was a span of 7 bases. The CDR3 bases are TGTGCCAGCAGTGACTTTCACGGCTACACCTTC. Protein product: CASSDFHGYTF.